This is a list of T cell receptor beta chains from one sample in a study of OX40 agonist ivuxolimab in advanced cancers. Sequencing was performed with immunoSEQ multiplex PCR; in TCRdb, only in-frame clones are kept and a portion is missing. The table has under 95,000 clones, 75% to 90% seen once. The source material was CD4+ or CD8+ T cells sorted from blood, sampled in a trial of the OX40 agonist ivuxolimab. The receptor source for this set is an adult with an advanced solid tumor such as melanoma, head and neck, liver or kidney cancer. Both conserved end residues are part of each CDR3. Fields, in order: V gene, D gene, CDR3 protein. A D gene is named only where the DNA matches it firmly.

>TRBV7-9|.
CASSSIRDGISGNTIYF
>TRBV18|.
CASSPPGDAEAFF
>TRBV15|.
CATSAWSPTNEKLFF
>TRBV7-2|.
CASGGRQDTDTQYF
>TRBV28|.
CASSFLNQPQHF
>TRBV6-1|.
CASSGSWESFYEQYF
>TRBV10-3|.
CAIRGGAGNTIYF
>TRBV7-8|.
CASSARLQTGNTIYF
>TRBV23-1|.
CASSQRFADTQYF
>TRBV7-2|.
CASSPQNSDGGARPQHF
>TRBV9|.
CASSVEGVTQYF
>TRBV4-2|TRBD2
CASSQARGTSGANEQFF
>TRBV28|.
CASSLYGAGPNTEAFF
>TRBV6-5|TRBD1
CASSSGGAPYGYTF
>TRBV5-8|.
CASSPTGAPRSHTWNSPLHF
>TRBV19|.
CASSPGVEQFF
>TRBV5-6|TRBD2
CASSLETSGGADTQYF
>TRBV7-2|.
CASSSSYLAKNIQYF
>TRBV7-2|TRBD1
CASSLDGTGGFNTIYF
>TRBV5-6|.
CASSLVGSSGAPLHF
>TRBV7-2|TRBD1
CASSLGAWTGPTGELFF
>TRBV19|.
CASSMTPHGPPEYGYTF
>TRBV6-5|.
CASRGRTAFSYEQYF
>TRBV7-3|.
CASSSYIGNEQFF
>TRBV5-6|TRBD1
CASSRGQGDTIYF
>TRBV19|.
CASGGQPNMNTEAFF
>TRBV4-2|.
CASSFRADLAKNIQYF
>TRBV7-2|.
CASSLQGGQETQYF